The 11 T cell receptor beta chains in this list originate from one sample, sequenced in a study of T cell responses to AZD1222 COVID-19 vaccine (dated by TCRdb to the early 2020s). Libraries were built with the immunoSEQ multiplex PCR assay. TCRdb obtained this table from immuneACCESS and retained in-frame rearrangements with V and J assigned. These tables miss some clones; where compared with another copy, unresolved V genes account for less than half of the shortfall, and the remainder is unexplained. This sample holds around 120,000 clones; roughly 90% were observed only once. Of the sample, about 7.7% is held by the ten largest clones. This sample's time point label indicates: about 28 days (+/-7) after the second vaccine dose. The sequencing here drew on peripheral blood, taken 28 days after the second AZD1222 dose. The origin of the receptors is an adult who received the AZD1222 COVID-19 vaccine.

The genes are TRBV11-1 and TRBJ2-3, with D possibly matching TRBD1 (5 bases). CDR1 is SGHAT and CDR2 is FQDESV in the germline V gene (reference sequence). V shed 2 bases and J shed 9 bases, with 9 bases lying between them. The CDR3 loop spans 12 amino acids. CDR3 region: CASSLSGQTQYF. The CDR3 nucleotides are TGTGCCAGCAGCTTATCAGGGCAAACGCAGTATTTT.

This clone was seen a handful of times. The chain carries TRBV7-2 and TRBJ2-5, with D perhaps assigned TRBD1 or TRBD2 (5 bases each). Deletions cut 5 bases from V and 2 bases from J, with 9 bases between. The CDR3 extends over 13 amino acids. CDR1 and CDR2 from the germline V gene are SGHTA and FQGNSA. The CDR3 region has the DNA TGTGCCAGCAGCCGGGACCAACAAGAGACCCAGTACTTC. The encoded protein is CASSRDQQETQYF. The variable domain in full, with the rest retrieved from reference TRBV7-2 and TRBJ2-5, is GAGVSQSPSNKVTEKGKDVELRCDPISGHTALYWYRQSLGQGLEFLIYFQGNSAPDKSGLPSDRFSAERTGGSVSTLTIQRTQQEDSAVYLCASSRDQQETQYFGPGTRLLVL.

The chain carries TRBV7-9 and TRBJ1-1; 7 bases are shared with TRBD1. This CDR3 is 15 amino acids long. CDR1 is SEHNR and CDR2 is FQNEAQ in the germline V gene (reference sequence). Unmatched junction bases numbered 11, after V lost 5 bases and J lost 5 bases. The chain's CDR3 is CASSPSRGRGTEAFF. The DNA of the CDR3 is TGTGCCAGCAGCCCGAGTCGGGGCAGGGGGACTGAAGCTTTCTTT. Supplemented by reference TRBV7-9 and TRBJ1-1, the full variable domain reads DTGVSQNPRHKITKRGQNVTFRCDPISEHNRLYWYRQTLGQGPEFLTYFQNEAQLEKSRLLSDRFSAERPKGSFSTLEIQRTEQGDSAMYLCASSPSRGRGTEAFFGQGTRLTVV.

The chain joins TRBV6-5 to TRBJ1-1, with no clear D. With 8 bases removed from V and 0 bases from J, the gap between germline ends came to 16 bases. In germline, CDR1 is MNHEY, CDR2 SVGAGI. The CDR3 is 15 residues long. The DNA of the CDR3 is TGTGCCAGCCGAGGTACAGACCCAATGAACACTGAAGCTTTCTTT. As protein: CASRGTDPMNTEAFF.

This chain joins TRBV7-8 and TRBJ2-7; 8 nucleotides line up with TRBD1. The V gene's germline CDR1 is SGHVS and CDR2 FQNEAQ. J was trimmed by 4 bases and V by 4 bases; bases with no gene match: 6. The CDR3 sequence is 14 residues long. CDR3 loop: CASSSDRGSYEQYF. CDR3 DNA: TGTGCCAGCAGCTCTGACAGGGGTTCTTACGAGCAGTACTTC.

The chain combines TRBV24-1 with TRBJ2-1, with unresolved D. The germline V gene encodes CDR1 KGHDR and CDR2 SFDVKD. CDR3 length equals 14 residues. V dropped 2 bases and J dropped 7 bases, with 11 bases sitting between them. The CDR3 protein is CATSDSGASNEQFF. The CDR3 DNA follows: TGTGCCACCAGTGATTCAGGAGCTTCGAATGAGCAGTTCTTC.

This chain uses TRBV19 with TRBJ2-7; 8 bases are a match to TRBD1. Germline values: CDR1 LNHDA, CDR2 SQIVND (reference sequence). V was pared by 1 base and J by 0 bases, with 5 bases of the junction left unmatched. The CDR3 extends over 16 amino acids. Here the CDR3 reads CASSIGHRGVSYEQYF. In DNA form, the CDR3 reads TGTGCCAGTAGTATAGGACACAGGGGGGTCTCCTACGAGCAGTACTTC. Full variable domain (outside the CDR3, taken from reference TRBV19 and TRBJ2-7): DGGITQSPKYLFRKEGQNVTLSCEQNLNHDAMYWYRQDPGQGLRLIYYSQIVNDFQKGDIAEGYSVSREKKESFPLTVTSAQKNPTAFYLCASSIGHRGVSYEQYFGPGTRLTVT.

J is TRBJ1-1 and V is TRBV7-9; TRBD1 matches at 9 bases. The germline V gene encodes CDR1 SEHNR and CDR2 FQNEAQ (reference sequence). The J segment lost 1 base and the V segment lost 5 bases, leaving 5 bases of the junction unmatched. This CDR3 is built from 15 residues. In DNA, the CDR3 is TGTGCCAGCAGCACTTACAGGGGGCGGAACACTGAAGCTTTCTTT. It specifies CASSTYRGRNTEAFF.

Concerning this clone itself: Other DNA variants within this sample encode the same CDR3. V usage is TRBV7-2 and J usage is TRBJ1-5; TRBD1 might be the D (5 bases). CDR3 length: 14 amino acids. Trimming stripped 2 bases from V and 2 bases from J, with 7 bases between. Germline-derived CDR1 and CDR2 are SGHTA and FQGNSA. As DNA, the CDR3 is TGTGCCAGCAGCTTACAGGGAGGCAATCAGCCCCAGCATTTT. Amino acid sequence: CASSLQGGNQPQHF.

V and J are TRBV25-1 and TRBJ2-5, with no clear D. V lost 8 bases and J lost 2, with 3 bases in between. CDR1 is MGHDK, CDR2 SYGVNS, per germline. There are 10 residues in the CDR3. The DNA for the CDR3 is TGTGCCAGCGGACAAGAGACCCAGTACTTC. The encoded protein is CASGQETQYF.

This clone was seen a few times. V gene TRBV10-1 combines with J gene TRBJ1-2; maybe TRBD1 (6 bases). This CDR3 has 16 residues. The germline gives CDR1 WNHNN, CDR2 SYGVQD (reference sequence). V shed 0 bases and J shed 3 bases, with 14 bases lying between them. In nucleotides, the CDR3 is TGCGCCAGCAGTGAGTCCGGGGGCGCAGGATACTATGGCTACACCTTC. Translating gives CASSESGGAGYYGYTF.